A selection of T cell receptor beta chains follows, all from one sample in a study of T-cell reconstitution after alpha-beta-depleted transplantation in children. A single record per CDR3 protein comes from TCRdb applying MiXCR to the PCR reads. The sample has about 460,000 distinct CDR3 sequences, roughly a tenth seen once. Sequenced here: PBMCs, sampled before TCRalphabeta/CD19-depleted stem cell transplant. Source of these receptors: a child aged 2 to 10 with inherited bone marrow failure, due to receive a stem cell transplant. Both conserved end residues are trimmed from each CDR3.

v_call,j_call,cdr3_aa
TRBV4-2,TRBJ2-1,ASSQVNEQF
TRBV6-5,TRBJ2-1,ASSYIPGPYNEQF
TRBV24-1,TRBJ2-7,ATSDPITYEQY
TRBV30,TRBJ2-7,ASRDRPSTYEQY
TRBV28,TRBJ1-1,ATIPPLWGTEAF
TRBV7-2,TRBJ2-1,ASSPLAGVANEQF
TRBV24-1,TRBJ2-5,ATSDGTSGQETQY
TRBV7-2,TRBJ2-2,ASSLLPGTATGELF
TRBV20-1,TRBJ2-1,SARVLTNEQF
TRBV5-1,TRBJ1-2,ASSPPANPSGYT
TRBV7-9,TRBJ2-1,ASSPLGGRLDNEQF
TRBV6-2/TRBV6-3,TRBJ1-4,ASGRAGQGEKLF
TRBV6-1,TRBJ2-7,ASSELAGELYEQY
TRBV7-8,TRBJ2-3,ASSLSIAGGNTDTQY
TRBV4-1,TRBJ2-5,ASSPPGLQETQY
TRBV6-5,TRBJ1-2,ASSYERTGAYGYT
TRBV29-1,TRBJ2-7,SVEPGHGSYEQY
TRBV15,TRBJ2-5,ATSMDRGMETQY
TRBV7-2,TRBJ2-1,ASSLRTSGRYEQF
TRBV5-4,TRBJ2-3,ASSWGGLADTDTQY
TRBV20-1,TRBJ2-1,SASPLAGDYNEQF
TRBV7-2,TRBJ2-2,ASSLALAGAETGELF
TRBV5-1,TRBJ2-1,ASSPRDGSGNNEQF
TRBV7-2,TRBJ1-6,ASKIRGGDSPLH
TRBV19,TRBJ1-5,ASGDSPGGGNQPQH
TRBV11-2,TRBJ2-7,ASSLMAQGANEQY
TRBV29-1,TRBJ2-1,SVEDYNEQF
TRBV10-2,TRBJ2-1,ASSAASGKSYNEQF
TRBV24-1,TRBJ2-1,ATSDSPWGENEQF
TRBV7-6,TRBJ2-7,ASSPGGLASYEQY
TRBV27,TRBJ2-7,ASSLWGYPNEQY
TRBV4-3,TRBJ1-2,ASSQGGRAYGYT
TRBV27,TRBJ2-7,ASSLTPSRFSYEQY
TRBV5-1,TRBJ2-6,ASSLADSGANVLT
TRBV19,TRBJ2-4,ASSVRDPGRIL